This is a list of T cell receptor beta chains from one sample in a study of liver allograft versus peripheral blood T cells. One entry per CDR3 protein, called by TCRdb with MiXCR from the reads. The table lists a few thousand distinct CDR3 sequences, about 20% of them singletons. The receptors come from a human patient who had a liver transplant. The T cells may partly be graft donor cells. Both conserved end residues are part of each CDR3. Each record gives: CDR3 length, D gene, J gene, V gene, clone size, CDR3 DNA, CDR3 protein. The D gene is left open where the match is weak. Size tells how often a clone was seen (once, few, many) or the class of an expanded clone, and some rows leave it out.

15,TRBD1,TRBJ1-2,TRBV18,medium-sized,TGTGCCAGCTCAACGGGACCGGGACAGAACTATGGCTACACCTTC,CASSTGPGQNYGYTF
14,-,TRBJ2-7,TRBV18,medium-sized,TGTGCCAGCTCACCACCGGGACACCCCTACGAGCAGTACTTC,CASSPPGHPYEQYF
13,-,TRBJ1-6,TRBV4-1,few,TGCGCCAGCAGCTGGGGGAGCAATTCACCCCTCCACTTT,CASSWGSNSPLHF
15,TRBD1,TRBJ2-7,TRBV19,medium-sized,TGTGCCAGTAGTCCTCGGACAGGGGGCCTCTACGAGCAGTACTTC,CASSPRTGGLYEQYF
14,TRBD1,TRBJ1-2,TRBV20-1,medium-sized,TGCAGTGCCGTCGAAGCAGGGGGCAGCTATGGCTACACCTTC,CSAVEAGGSYGYTF
17,TRBD1,TRBJ1-4,TRBV5-3,-,TGTGCCAGCAGCCCGCTGACAGGGAGGAGAACTAATGAAAAACTGTTTTTT,CASSPLTGRRTNEKLFF
18,TRBD1,TRBJ2-6,TRBV24-1,medium-sized,TGTGCCACCAGTGACTGGGACAGGGGGGGGTCTGGGGCCAACGTCCTGACTTTC,CATSDWDRGGSGANVLTF
14,-,TRBJ2-2,TRBV10-3,medium-sized,TGTGCCATCAGTGAGTCTGGGAGCACCGGGGAGCTGTTTTTT,CAISESGSTGELFF
15,TRBD1,TRBJ1-5,TRBV20-1,medium-sized,TGCAGTGCTAGTACAGGGGCTCATAGCAATCAGCCCCAGCATTTT,CSASTGAHSNQPQHF
12,TRBD2,TRBJ2-1,TRBV20-1,medium-sized,TGCAGTGAGGGCGGGGGGTACAATGAGCAGTTCTTC,CSEGGGYNEQFF
15,TRBD2,TRBJ2-3,TRBV19,-,TGTGCCAGTAGTATGGGACTAGCGGGAACAGATACGCAGTATTTT,CASSMGLAGTDTQYF
12,-,TRBJ2-7,TRBV20-1,medium-sized,TGCAGTGCTAAGGACAGTCCCTACGAGCAGTACTTC,CSAKDSPYEQYF
14,TRBD2,TRBJ2-7,TRBV6-1,medium-sized,TGTGCCAGCAGTGCCCTAGCGGGATTTAACGAGCAGTACTTC,CASSALAGFNEQYF
16,-,TRBJ1-5,TRBV19,large,TGTGCCAGCTCTCCAGACCGGGGGGGTGGTGATCAGCCCCAGCATTTT,CASSPDRGGGDQPQHF
16,-,TRBJ1-5,TRBV18,medium-sized,TGTGCCAGCTCACCGAACGATGGGCCCCTACTTCAGCCCCAGCATTTT,CASSPNDGPLLQPQHF
15,TRBD1,TRBJ2-7,TRBV27,medium-sized,TGTGCCAGCAGTTTAGCGGGACAGGGGACCTACGAGCAGTACTTC,CASSLAGQGTYEQYF
15,TRBD2,TRBJ2-1,TRBV9,many,TGTGCCAGCAGCGCGACGACTAGCGGAGACAATGAGCAGTTCTTC,CASSATTSGDNEQFF
16,-,TRBJ2-1,TRBV7-9,medium-sized,TGTGCCAGCAGTCACGGGGGAGTGAGCTCCTACAATGAGCAGTTCTTC,CASSHGGVSSYNEQFF
15,TRBD2,TRBJ2-7,TRBV6-2/TRBV6-3,medium-sized,TGTGCCAGCAGTCAGCGCGGGGGGGGATCCTACGAGCAGTACTTC,CASSQRGGGSYEQYF
13,-,TRBJ1-4,TRBV6-5,medium-sized,TGTGCCAGCAGTTTACTAGGTGTTGAAAAACTGTTTTTT,CASSLLGVEKLFF
13,TRBD1,TRBJ1-2,TRBV6-2/TRBV6-3,medium-sized,TGTGCCAGCAGAAGGACAGGTTCCTATGGCTACACCTTC,CASRRTGSYGYTF
16,-,TRBJ2-7,TRBV18,medium-sized,TGTGCCAGCTCACCCCGGCACAACAGGACCGGGGACGAGCAGTACTTC,CASSPRHNRTGDEQYF
15,TRBD2,TRBJ2-7,TRBV20-1,medium-sized,TGCAGTGCACCTCTCAGCGGGAGCCCGCTGTACGAGCAGTACTTC,CSAPLSGSPLYEQYF
16,-,TRBJ1-2,TRBV20-1,medium-sized,TGCAGTGCTAGAGATCGGTCCCAGGGTTTTAACTATGGCTACACCTTC,CSARDRSQGFNYGYTF
14,TRBD2,TRBJ2-1,TRBV7-3,-,TGTGCCAGCAGTAGGGAGGGCACCTACAATGAGCAGTTCTTC,CASSREGTYNEQFF
15,TRBD1,TRBJ2-1,TRBV7-3,medium-sized,TGTGCCAGCAGCTCGACAGGGAGCTCCTACAATGAGCAGTTCTTC,CASSSTGSSYNEQFF
14,-,TRBJ1-2,TRBV28,large,TGTGCCAGCAGTCCTGCCGGACGGGACTATGGCTACACCTTC,CASSPAGRDYGYTF
14,TRBD1,TRBJ1-2,TRBV2,-,TGTGCCAGCAGCCCAGACAGGGAGGTTTATGGCTACACCTTC,CASSPDREVYGYTF
17,-,TRBJ1-2,TRBV15,medium-sized,TGTGCCACCAGCAGAGGATCGGGACGCGGTGGTGCGTATGGCTACACCTTC,CATSRGSGRGGAYGYTF
14,-,TRBJ1-2,TRBV5-4,medium-sized,TGTGCCAGCAGCGCGGGACGGCCCGTATATGGCTACACCTTC,CASSAGRPVYGYTF
13,TRBD1,TRBJ1-3,TRBV10-3,medium-sized,TGTGCCACCCAGGGACAGGCCCGAGACACCATATATTTT,CATQGQARDTIYF
19,TRBD1,TRBJ1-6,TRBV6-2/TRBV6-3,medium-sized,TGTGCCAGCAGTTACCCGGGACAGCGAGCTGGATCCTATAATTCACCCCTCCACTTT,CASSYPGQRAGSYNSPLHF
14,-,TRBJ2-2,TRBV27,medium-sized,TGTGCCAGCAGGATACAGGCCAACACCGGGGAGCTGTTTTTT,CASRIQANTGELFF
15,-,TRBJ1-4,TRBV5-4,medium-sized,TGTGCCAGCAGCTTGGGGGCAGGGGAGAGGGAAAAACTGTTTTTT,CASSLGAGEREKLFF
11,-,TRBJ1-1,TRBV5-4,few,TGTGCCAGCAGACGGAACACTGAAGCTTTCTTT,CASRRNTEAFF
13,-,TRBJ1-1,TRBV28,once,TGTGCCATCCAGGGAAGAGGGTTGGCTGAAGCTTTCTTT,CAIQGRGLAEAFF
12,-,TRBJ1-2,TRBV28,few,TGTGCCCTGTCGGACAGCGTCGGGGGCTACACCTTC,CALSDSVGGYTF
18,TRBD1,TRBJ1-5,TRBV20-1,medium-sized,TGCAGTGCTAGAGATGCCCCAACAGGGGGCGCGAAGAGTCAGCCCCAGCATTTT,CSARDAPTGGAKSQPQHF
15,TRBD2,TRBJ2-1,TRBV18,-,TGTGCCAGCTCACCACAGCGGGGGGAGCTCAATGGGCAGTTCTTC,CASSPQRGELNGQFF
18,-,TRBJ1-1,TRBV9,medium-sized,TGTGCCAGCAGCGTAGCCCCGGACGAGGGTGTCGGGAACACTGAAGCTTTCTTT,CASSVAPDEGVGNTEAFF